Listed below are T cell receptor beta chains from one sample, sequenced in a study of cytomegalovirus exposure and HLA in healthy donors. Sequencing used immunoSEQ multiplex PCR; TCRdb keeps in-frame clones, though not all of them. The table shows approximately 160,000 clones, with 65% to 70% occurring only once. The sample was PBMCs. The receptors shown here come from a young woman in good health and CMV-seropositive. CDR3s include the opening cysteine and the closing phenylalanine or tryptophan.

TRBV28	15	CASSLWGGSSYEQYF
TRBV27	15	CASRGYSSGYNEQFF
TRBV7-3	14	CASSFATSGSELFF
TRBV5-1	16	CASSLVGLADTDTQYF
TRBV7-7	13	CASSLAAVDTQYF
TRBV4-1	15	CASSQDPNSGNTIYF
TRBV28	15	CASSLSQGANYGYTF
TRBV5-4	14	CASSGSGGQETQYF
TRBV6-1	15	CASIPQGSGANVLTF
TRBV10-3	13	CATSGTSVYEQYF
TRBV9	14	CASTREGGLDTQYF
TRBV28	15	CASSLGTGYNNEQFF
TRBV5-1	13	CASRRVANTEAFF
TRBV5-1	17	CASSLGVGQGDRYGYTF
TRBV29-1	16	CSVGWPGTRYTGELFF
TRBV7-9	15	CASSFGTGSYEKLFF
TRBV7-8	17	CASSLVSGRRPYNEQFF
TRBV19	14	CASSFAGNSYEQYF
TRBV6-4	15	CASSDSTGGNSPLHF
TRBV27	16	CASMGTSGDSTDTQYF
TRBV9	13	CASSRGYNEKLFF
TRBV6-6	13	CASSYSSSDTQYF
TRBV2	17	CASPSSAGNPGVDGYTF
TRBV29-1	11	CSVAGSGEQYF
TRBV7-9	15	CASSWGQAGQETQYF
TRBV7-6	15	CASSLGGGGDHEQFF
TRBV5-4	14	CASSLALREETQYF
TRBV29-1	13	CSALGHGNYGYTF
TRBV6-1	13	CASSGLGRETQYF
TRBV6-1	14	CASRGDSSYNEQFF
TRBV25-1	17	CASSGRRGPHSYNEQFF
TRBV5-1	15	CASSPRGGDAYEQYF
TRBV2	13	CASSWTTDNGQFF
TRBV27	10	CASGPHEQYF
TRBV4-2	12	CASSTPRTRGVF
TRBV7-9	15	CASSPRTSGGTTQYF